This record concerns one TCR beta chain sequence. Specified time point: baseline pretreatment blood. Described treatment: 15 Gy SBRT to primary tumor, nephrectomy 4 weeks later. The data were obtained in a study of radiation and T cells in renal cell carcinoma. Sequenced by immunoSEQ multiplex PCR; TCRdb stores in-frame clones only, minus some. The sample contains roughly 100,000 clones, around nine tenths of which appear only once. The sample in question was blood, obtained from a patient whose treatment included radiotherapy and nephrectomy. The sequence derives from a man aged 50 or older with renal cell carcinoma.

Written as DNA, the CDR3 is TGTGCTAGTGGTTTGGTACGGGGGACAGGGCATATGAACACTGAAGCTTTCTTT. Protein product: CASGLVRGTGHMNTEAFF. The rearrangement links TRBV12-5 to TRBJ1-1; 9 bases agree with TRBD1. V lost 0 bases, J lost 0 bases, and 8 bases stayed unmatched. The CDR3 runs to 18 residues. Germline loops: CDR1 LGHNT, CDR2 FRNRAP. The full variable domain, in which reference TRBV12-5 and TRBJ1-1 provide the parts outside the CDR3, is DARVTQTPRHKVTEMGQEVTMRCQPILGHNTVFWYRQTMMQGLELLAYFRNRAPLDDSGMPKDRFSAEMPDATLATLKIQPSEPRDSAVYFCASGLVRGTGHMNTEAFFGQGTRLTVV.